This is a list of T cell receptor beta chains from one sample in a study of CD8+CD57+ T cells in acquired aplastic anemia. Via MiXCR, TCRdb re-called the reads, giving one row per CDR3 protein. The sample records around 200,000 distinct CDR3 sequences, roughly three fifths being singletons. Sequences were obtained from sorted CD4+, CD8+, or CD8+CD57+ T cells (not recorded which) from PBMCs. The receptors stem from a human donor with aplastic anemia. CDR3s include the opening cysteine and the closing phenylalanine or tryptophan. A D gene is named only where the DNA matches it firmly. Some rows have no size entry. The others give once, few or many, or a class for an expanded clone.

clone_size: once; j_call: TRBJ1-1; v_call: TRBV9; d_call: NA; cdr3_aa: CASSVDGRNTEAFF; cdr3_nt: TGTGCCAGCAGCGTAGATGGGAGGAACACTGAAGCTTTCTTT
clone_size: NA; j_call: TRBJ1-2; v_call: TRBV19; d_call: NA; cdr3_aa: CASHPGDYGYTF; cdr3_nt: TGTGCCTCCCACCCAGGGGACTATGGCTACACCTTC
clone_size: NA; j_call: TRBJ2-7; v_call: TRBV7-9; d_call: TRBD1; cdr3_aa: CASSYTPTGYHEQYF; cdr3_nt: TGTGCCAGCAGCTACACTCCGACAGGGTACCACGAGCAGTACTTC
clone_size: NA; j_call: TRBJ1-6; v_call: TRBV19; d_call: TRBD1; cdr3_aa: CASSIGQVYNSPLHF; cdr3_nt: TGTGCCAGTAGTATCGGACAGGTTTACAATTCACCCCTCCACTTT
clone_size: NA; j_call: TRBJ1-2; v_call: TRBV10-1; d_call: NA; cdr3_aa: CASRVGAGGYTF; cdr3_nt: TGCGCCAGCAGAGTGGGGGCCGGTGGCTACACCTTC
clone_size: NA; j_call: TRBJ2-7; v_call: TRBV7-2; d_call: NA; cdr3_aa: CASSLGPRAYEQYF; cdr3_nt: TGTGCCAGCAGCTTAGGTCCCAGAGCCTACGAGCAGTACTTC
clone_size: NA; j_call: TRBJ1-1; v_call: TRBV20-1; d_call: NA; cdr3_aa: CSASKGNTEAFF; cdr3_nt: TGCAGTGCTAGCAAGGGGAACACTGAAGCTTTCTTT
clone_size: NA; j_call: TRBJ2-2; v_call: TRBV7-6; d_call: NA; cdr3_aa: CASSLVTASGELFF; cdr3_nt: TGTGCCAGCAGCTTGGTGACAGCAAGCGGGGAGCTGTTTTTT
clone_size: NA; j_call: TRBJ1-4; v_call: TRBV20-1; d_call: NA; cdr3_aa: CSARDGAVEQLFF; cdr3_nt: TGCAGTGCCAGGGACGGGGCGGTTGAACAACTGTTTTTT
clone_size: once; j_call: TRBJ2-2; v_call: TRBV7-9; d_call: TRBD2; cdr3_aa: CASSLRTSGITGELFF; cdr3_nt: TGTGCCAGCAGCCTTCGGACTAGCGGAATCACCGGGGAGCTGTTTTTT
clone_size: NA; j_call: TRBJ2-3; v_call: TRBV29-1; d_call: NA; cdr3_aa: CSVEEGADTQYF; cdr3_nt: TGCAGCGTTGAAGAGGGTGCAGATACGCAGTATTTT
clone_size: NA; j_call: TRBJ1-3; v_call: TRBV19; d_call: NA; cdr3_aa: CASSITGRLCSGNTIYF; cdr3_nt: TGTGCCAGTAGCATTACAGGGAGGCTGTGCTCTGGAAACACCATATATTTT
clone_size: NA; j_call: TRBJ2-7; v_call: TRBV6-4; d_call: NA; cdr3_aa: CASSVRPDSYEQYF; cdr3_nt: TGTGCCAGCAGTGTACGGCCGGACTCCTACGAGCAGTACTTC